This T cell receptor (beta chain) was found in a study of blood T cell repertoires in COVID-19. Study information: The United States, Italy and Spain supplied acute and convalescent COVID-19 samples. The analysed material was cDNA or gDNA that came from T cells, B-cell-depleted T cells, or PBMCs.

This CDR3 spans 16 amino acids. V lost 5 bases, J lost 3 bases, and 11 bases stayed unmatched. Germline loops: CDR1 MDHEN, CDR2 SYDVKM. Authors' data handling: How many nucleated cells were present was estimated from reference gene primer amplification. Clones were sequenced by immunoSEQ multiplex PCR, and TCRdb holds only the in-frame ones, with some missing. From that table come the V and J calls and clone size; the DNA was used to work out D and trimming. The data contain approximately 290,000 clones, approximately 89% of them seen just once; the ten biggest clones take up about an eighth. Sequenced: peripheral blood. The TCR comes from a woman aged 60 to 75 with acute or convalescent COVID-19. This sequence joins TRBV28 and TRBJ2-7; 9 bases align to TRBD2. DNA of the CDR3: TGTGCCAGCAGTCCCTCACTAGCGGGCCATCGCTACGAGCAGTACTTC. The encoded protein is CASSPSLAGHRYEQYF. Using reference TRBV28 and TRBJ2-7 for the parts outside the CDR3, the full variable domain is DVKVTQSSRYLVKRTGEKVFLECVQDMDHENMFWYRQDPGLGLRLIYFSYDVKMKEKGDIPEGYSVSREKKERFSLILESASTNQTSMYLCASSPSLAGHRYEQYFGPGTRLTVT.